This T cell receptor beta chain is drawn from a study of T cell responses to AZD1222 COVID-19 vaccine. Comment on this clone: The antigen is unknown.

Regarding the study as a whole: Spike-wide vaccine-associated CD4 TCRs dominated at 160-218 and 743-854.

The CDR3 is 18 residues long. CDR1 and CDR2 (germline): SGDLS, YYNGEE. The V gene lost 3 bases and the J gene lost 1 base, with 20 bases spanning the gap. Profiled with immunoSEQ multiplex PCR; TCRdb holds only in-frame clones, not every one. In the table there are about 40,000 clones, just over 85% of which are singletons. This chain links TRBV9 with TRBJ2-1; D possibly matches TRBD1 or TRBD2 (6 bases each). This TCR came from an adult who received the MenACWY meningococcal vaccine as a control. Source: peripheral blood, taken 28 days after the second dose of the MenACWY control vaccine. The CDR3 DNA is TGTGCCAGCAGCGCACCTGCTCGGGGGCAAAAGTCCTACAATGAGCAGTTCTTC. Amino acids: CASSAPARGQKSYNEQFF.